This TCR beta chain was retrieved from a study of response to subunit inactivated influenza vaccine listed by TCRdb under 2018. About the investigation overall: The study used deep quantitative T cell receptor repertoire profiling to track responses to a trivalent subunit inactivated influenza vaccine.

In the case of this clonotype: What antigen it recognizes has not been identified. Base qualities are not recorded, but no much larger clone differs from it by a single base.

Summary of the overall study and its limitations: According to the authors, only a limited number of new T cells may be recruited by each seasonal influenza vaccination.

The library was built by means of RT-PCR. This sample was sequenced with an Illumina HiSeq 2500. The raw public data were reprocessed by TCRdb itself: fastp quality trimming at Q25, MiXCR clonotype calling, in-frame beta chains only. Every CDR3 protein is listed once, alongside the most common genes and DNA of its rows. The sample yields hundreds of thousands of distinct CDR3 sequences; roughly 10% were counted once. Jointly, the top ten make up 9.5% to 12% of the sample. The germline V gene encodes CDR1 SNHLY and CDR2 FYNNEI. V is clipped by 3 bases and J by 4 bases, and the sequence between their germline boundaries is 4 bases long. The CDR3 covers 12 residues, taking in both the cysteine and the phenylalanine. Of the read, only the CDR3 DNA is kept; its 36 bases are in frame from base 1. These data also featured in a second study, about T cells expressing NK-cell markers. That second report states: The TCR beta cDNA libraries were made using 5'RACE template switching, a step that added both a universal primer site and unique molecular identifiers. Three sorted T-cell subsets (CD3+CD56+NKG2C+, CD3+CD56+NKG2C- and CD3+CD56-NKG2C+) from eight donors had their TCR beta-chain repertoires profiled. Seven of the eight sequenced donors were HCMV-seropositive and one was HCMV-seronegative. In several experiments an anti-gammadeltaTCR antibody was added to restrict sorting to alphabetaTCR-expressing T cells. In roughly six donors, the dominant CD3+CD56+NKG2C+ clonotypes were among the top 10 CD8+ clonotypes and accounted for roughly 1.0-8% of CD8+ T cells. Those dominant clonotypes were again the most abundant among CD3+CD56-NKG2C+ cells in a few donors, at about 25-60.1%. Whether the expanded NKG2C-expressing T cell clones were specific for HCMV antigens was left unclear. All eight donors whose samples were sequenced were randomly selected healthy volunteers, three of them men and five women. A commercial ELISA kit detecting HCMV-specific IgG in serum was used to determine HCMV serostatus. Peripheral blood mononuclear cells were isolated from blood by Ficoll density gradient centrifugation. For several donors, bulk peripheral blood T-cell repertoires were also sequenced from unsorted PBMC. cDNA synthesis was primed from the TCR beta constant segment and was followed by two successive PCR amplification steps. The libraries were sequenced on Illumina HiSeq 2000/2500, MiSeq or NextSeq, producing 2 x 150 bp reads. Reads were demultiplexed and grouped by UMI with MIGEC, and clonotypes were assembled and quantified with MiTCR. To exclude erroneous sequences, only TCR cDNA sequences supported by at least two reads were retained. Downstream repertoire analysis used the tcR package, and clonotypes were matched across fractions by CDR3 nucleotide sequence plus V segment. Antigen specificity was annotated against VDJdb with VDJmatch, allowing one amino acid substitution in CDR3.

This chain joins TRBV2 to TRBJ1-5, with the D gene not confidently named. The specimen was PBMCs from blood, collected on the day of vaccination. The clonotype originates from a man in his fifties or sixties who received an inactivated influenza vaccine. Donor details come from another sample of the same person, matched by shared clones. The nucleotides read TGTGCCAGCAGTGAGACTAATCAGCCCCAGCATTTT. Protein translation: CASSETNQPQHF.